This T cell receptor (beta chain) was profiled in a study of shared clonotypes between healthy human individuals. Naive CD8 cells lacked CD45RO and underwent positive selection for CCR7, leaving out terminally differentiated effector memory CD45RA+ cells. Germline trimming cut 2 bases from V and 8 bases from J; bases unmatched to any gene: 7. Looked up from germline, CDR1 is SGHDN and CDR2 is FVKESK. This CDR3 is 15 amino acids long. Assay: immunoSEQ multiplex PCR; the TCRdb copy retains only in-frame clones and omits some. The sample holds around 1.9 million clones, under 95% seen once. The chain employs TRBV14 and TRBJ2-1; 9 bases line up with TRBD2. Sample: naive CD8+ T cells from PBMCs. This TCR came from a man aged 18 to 29 in good health. Some clones in this sample may be carry-over from other donors' samples. This CDR3 is CASSQRRASGDEQFF. The CDR3 DNA sequence: TGTGCCAGCAGCCAAAGGAGGGCTAGCGGGGATGAGCAGTTCTTC.